The clone carrying this TCR beta chain turned up a few times. For the second PCR, which ran for about 7 to 11 cycles, a sample-barcoded 5' primer and a J-beta primer mix were used. TCRdb used MiXCR to reprocess the 5' RACE reads, holding one entry per CDR3 protein. The sample includes around 820,000 distinct CDR3 sequences, approximately 25% of them seen just once. This specimen belongs to a study of blood T cells in healthy people across ages. V lost 5 bases and J 6 bases, leaving 15 bases between the germline ends. The CDR3 runs 14 residues. Germline V gene sequence: CDR1 SGHKS, CDR2 YYEKEE (reference sequence). This sample was also put to use in a study of T cells of mothers and their children. As that study records: Thymic selection molds TCR recombination output in a comparable way in related and unrelated pairs.

Sequencing input: blood. This receptor was obtained from a boy younger than 18 in good health. This chain links TRBV5-5 with TRBJ1-5; possibly TRBD1 for D (6 bases). The CDR3 DNA reads TGTGCCAGCAGTCCACGACAGGTTCGTCAGCCCCAGCATTTT. Its protein is CASSPRQVRQPQHF.